These 22 T cell receptor beta chains were sequenced from one sample in a study of cytomegalovirus exposure and HLA in healthy donors. In the PCR, 60 Vbeta and 13 Jbeta primers were used. Sequenced by immunoSEQ multiplex PCR; TCRdb stores in-frame clones only, minus some. The repertoire consists of some 140,000 clones, with approximately 69% occurring once and the leading ten covering 2.1%. What was sequenced was PBMCs. These receptors originate from a man younger than 40 in good health and CMV-seronegative.

This chain connects TRBV29-1 to TRBJ1-2, with D unresolved. This CDR3 contains 15 residues. The germline V and J ends were trimmed by 6 bases and 3 bases, with 20 bases remaining between them. Germline CDR1 is SQVTM and CDR2 is ANQGSEA. The CDR3 bases are TGCAGCGTCCCCCGCGCAGGCCCGGAAGACTATGGCTACACCTTC. Amino acids: CSVPRAGPEDYGYTF.

J is TRBJ1-6 and V is TRBV4-1; D unresolved. Between the trimmed V and J ends, which lost 1 base and 5 bases, there was a span of 12 bases. Germline V gene data show CDR1 as MGHRA and CDR2 as YSYEKL. This CDR3 is 16 amino acids long. CDR3 sequence reads: CASSQVGGGDNSPLHF. CDR3 nucleotide sequence: TGCGCCAGCAGCCAAGTAGGTGGCGGGGATAATTCACCCCTCCACTTT.

The chain has TRBV7-2 and TRBJ2-3, with D unclear. The CDR3 loop spans 12 amino acids. From germline, CDR1 is SGHTA and CDR2 FQGNSA. Trimming shortened V by 5 bases and J by 3 bases, and 6 bases separated the two germline ends. CDR3 loop: CASSRATDTQYF. CDR3 nucleotide sequence: TGTGCCAGCAGCCGCGCGACAGATACGCAGTATTTT.

This clone was picked up a small number of times. V usage is TRBV2 and J usage is TRBJ2-5; 7 positions match TRBD1. CDR1 is SNHLY and CDR2 is FYNNEI in the germline V gene. J gave up 5 bases and V 6 bases, and 6 bases lay outside the gene matches. This CDR3 has 13 residues. CDR3 loop: CASREQGIETQYF. In nucleotides, the CDR3 is TGTGCCAGCAGGGAACAGGGGATCGAGACCCAGTACTTC.

In DNA form, the CDR3 reads TGCGCCAGCAGACGAAATACTGATATGAACACTGAAGCTTTCTTT. Its translation is CASRRNTDMNTEAFF. J is TRBJ1-1 and V is TRBV5-1; D remains unclear. Deletions cut 5 bases from V and 0 bases from J, with 14 bases between. CDR3 length: 15 residues. Germline-derived CDR1 and CDR2 are SGHRS and YFSETQ.

The chain combines TRBV18 with TRBJ2-7, with D possibly matching TRBD1 (6 bases). Germline loops: CDR1 KGHSH, CDR2 LQKENI. Deletions cut 3 bases from V and 4 bases from J, with 16 bases between. The CDR3 consists of 15 residues. The chain's CDR3 is CASSPRGHGAYEQYF. CDR3 DNA: TGTGCCAGCTCACCGAGGGGACACGGCGCGTACGAGCAGTACTTC.

This chain links TRBV2 with TRBJ1-1; tentatively, D is TRBD1 (5 bases). The V end lost 8 bases, the J end lost 1 base, and 8 bases lay between the germline ends. This CDR3 spans 12 amino acids. Germline values: CDR1 SNHLY, CDR2 FYNNEI. CDR3 sequence (DNA): TGTGCCAGCGGTCAGGGGAACACTGAAGCTTTCTTT. It yields the protein CASGQGNTEAFF.

V is TRBV4-3 and J is TRBJ2-4; 9 nucleotides agree with TRBD1. V lost 1 base to trimming and J lost 8 bases; unmatched junction nucleotides: 3. The CDR3 has 14 residues. Germline CDR1 and CDR2: LGHNA and YSLEER. The CDR3 sequence: CASSQGDREDIQYF. The DNA for the CDR3 is TGCGCCAGCAGCCAAGGGGACAGGGAAGACATTCAGTACTTC.

This rearrangement joins TRBV5-4 to TRBJ2-2; TRBD1 is a possible D gene (6 bases). The CDR3 sequence is 16 residues long. Per the germline V gene, CDR1 is SGHNT and CDR2 is YYREEE (reference sequence). V was cut by 3 bases and J by 0 bases, with 12 bases left in between. CDR3 residues: CASSSSPGANTGELFF. CDR3 in DNA: TGTGCCAGCAGCTCGAGCCCAGGGGCGAACACCGGGGAGCTGTTTTTT.

This CDR3 reads CSVKLLAGGYTDTQYF. The CDR3 DNA is TGCAGCGTTAAATTGCTAGCGGGGGGTTACACAGATACGCAGTATTTT. The chain is built from TRBV29-1 and TRBJ2-3, with TRBD2 identical over 11 bases. The CDR3 sequence is 16 residues long. Germline CDR1 and CDR2: SQVTM and ANQGSEA. Trimming removed 5 bases from V and 2 bases from J; junction bases left unmatched: 9.

The gene calls are TRBV5-5 and TRBJ1-1; 9 bases are a match to TRBD1. Per the germline V gene, CDR1 is SGHKS and CDR2 is YYEKEE (reference sequence). This CDR3 is built from 15 residues. V shed 4 bases and J 2 bases; nucleotides not matched to a gene: 6. CDR3 DNA: TGTGCCAGCAGCCTCCAGGGACAGGGAAACACTGAAGCTTTCTTT. Its protein product is CASSLQGQGNTEAFF.

The chain employs TRBV13 and TRBJ2-7; D is unclear. V gave up 4 bases and J gave up 3 bases, with 4 bases separating them. The CDR3 extends over 11 amino acids. Germline V gene lookup returns CDR1 PRHDT and CDR2 FYEKMQ (reference sequence). The DNA for the CDR3 is TGTGCCAGCAGCTCCCGCTACGAGCAGTACTTC. Translating gives CASSSRYEQYF.

This rearrangement joins TRBV30 to TRBJ1-1; no reliable D call. The CDR3 extends over 14 amino acids. From germline, CDR1 is GTSNPN and CDR2 SVGIG (reference sequence). The V gene lost 3 bases and the J gene lost 0 bases, with 11 bases spanning the gap. CDR3 DNA: TGTGCCTGGAGCAGGTTACGAATGAACACTGAAGCTTTCTTT. Its protein is CAWSRLRMNTEAFF.

The V call is TRBV6-6, the J call TRBJ1-2; weak D call: TRBD1 (5 bases). The CDR3 spans 14 residues. V was pared by 7 bases and J by 5 bases, with 17 bases between. Germline V gene data show CDR1 as MNHNY and CDR2 as SVGAGI (reference sequence). The CDR3: CASTPSGGGYGYTF. CDR3 coding DNA: TGTGCCAGCACACCATCGGGGGGAGGGTATGGCTACACCTTC.

The chain joins TRBV7-6 to TRBJ2-1; D is possibly TRBD1 (6 bases). Germline-derived CDR1 and CDR2 are SGHVS and FNYEAQ. The CDR3 extends over 17 amino acids. V dropped 4 bases and J dropped 0 bases, with 16 bases sitting between them. In DNA, the CDR3 is TGTGCCAGCAGCTCGGGCGGACAGCTAATCTCCTACAATGAGCAGTTCTTC. It encodes CASSSGGQLISYNEQFF.

V and J are TRBV28 and TRBJ1-2; 10 bases align to TRBD1. Germline V lookup: CDR1 MDHEN, CDR2 SYDVKM. This CDR3 is built from 13 residues. Trimming cost V 6 bases and J 8 bases; bases outside gene matches: 6. As DNA, the CDR3 is TGTGCCAGCAGCTGGGACAGGGGAGGCGGCTACACCTTC. Amino acid sequence: CASSWDRGGGYTF.

The V call is TRBV30, the J call TRBJ1-2; a weak D match, TRBD1 (6 bases). This CDR3 is 11 amino acids long. With 7 bases removed from V and 3 bases from J, the gap between germline ends came to 9 bases. The germline CDR1 and CDR2 sequences are GTSNPN and SVGIG (reference sequence). The CDR3 DNA reads as TGTGCCTTAAGACAGGACTATGGCTACACCTTC. Translation: CALRQDYGYTF.

To note about this clone: The junction does not match germline at one end; this may be a read error. The chain combines TRBV7-7 with TRBJ2-1; D remains ambiguous. The CDR3 consists of 14 residues. Germline V CDR1 and CDR2: SSHAT, FNYEAQ (reference sequence). CDR3: CASSFGGSYNEQFF. CDR3 nucleotides: TGTGCTAGCAGCTTCGGCGGCTCCTACAATGAGCAGTTCTTC.

The chain combines TRBV7-8 with TRBJ1-3; D is unclear. CDR3 length: 14 residues. Germline V gives CDR1 SGHVS, CDR2 FQNEAQ. Trimming took 5 bases from V and 1 from J, leaving 9 bases between them. The CDR3 DNA is TGTGCCAGCAGCCGAGCCGGTTCTGGAAACACCATATATTTT. Translating gives CASSRAGSGNTIYF. The whole variable domain, remainder taken from reference TRBV7-8 and TRBJ1-3, is GAGVSQSPRYKVAKRGQDVALRCDPISGHVSLFWYQQALGQGPEFLTYFQNEAQLDKSGLPSDRFFAERPEGSVSTLKIQRTQQEDSAVYLCASSRAGSGNTIYFGEGSWLTVV.

This CDR3 is CASSLGRVAGGFYEQYF. As DNA, the CDR3 is TGTGCCAGCAGCTTAGGCCGGGTAGCGGGGGGGTTCTACGAGCAGTACTTC. The chain joins TRBV13 to TRBJ2-7; TRBD2 agrees at 11 bases. The CDR3 contains 17 residues. Germline loops: CDR1 PRHDT, CDR2 FYEKMQ (reference sequence). V shed 0 bases and J 3 bases; nucleotides not matched to a gene: 7.

The rearrangement joins TRBV7-2 to TRBJ2-3, with D tentatively TRBD1 (6 bases). Per germline, CDR1 SGHTA and CDR2 FQGNSA. The CDR3 is 14 amino acids. Trimming pared 5 bases from V and 6 bases from J, leaving 15 bases between. The CDR3 bases are TGTGCCAGCAGCGGGGGCCTTCGGGCGGATACGCAGTATTTT. The encoded protein is CASSGGLRADTQYF.

This clone was detected a few times. The chain has TRBV14 and TRBJ1-1; D perhaps matches TRBD1 (5 bases). The V gene's germline CDR1 is SGHDN and CDR2 FVKESK. The V end was cut by 10 bases, the J end by 0 bases, with 18 bases between. CDR3 size: 15 residues. The CDR3 coding sequence is TGTGCCACCTCCGTGTTGGGGGGAGTGAACACTGAAGCTTTCTTT. Amino acids: CATSVLGGVNTEAFF.